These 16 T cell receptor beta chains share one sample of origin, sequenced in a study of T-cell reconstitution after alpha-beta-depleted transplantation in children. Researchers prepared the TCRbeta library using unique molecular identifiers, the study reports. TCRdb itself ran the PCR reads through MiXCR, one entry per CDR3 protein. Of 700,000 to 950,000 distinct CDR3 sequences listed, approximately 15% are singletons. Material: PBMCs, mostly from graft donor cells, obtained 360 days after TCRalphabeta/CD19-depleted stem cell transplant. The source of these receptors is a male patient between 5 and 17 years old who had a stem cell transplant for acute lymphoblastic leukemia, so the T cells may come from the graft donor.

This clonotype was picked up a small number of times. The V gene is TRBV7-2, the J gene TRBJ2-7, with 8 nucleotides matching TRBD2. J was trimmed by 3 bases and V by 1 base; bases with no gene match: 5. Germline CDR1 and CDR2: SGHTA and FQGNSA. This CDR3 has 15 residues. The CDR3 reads CASSLVGGGFYEQYF. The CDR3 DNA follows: TGTGCCAGCAGCTTAGTCGGGGGGGGGTTCTACGAGCAGTACTTC.

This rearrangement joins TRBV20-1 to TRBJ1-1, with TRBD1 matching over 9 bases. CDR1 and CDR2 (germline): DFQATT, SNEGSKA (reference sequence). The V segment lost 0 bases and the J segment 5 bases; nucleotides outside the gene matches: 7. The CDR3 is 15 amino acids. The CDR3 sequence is CSARDSGTGNTEAFF. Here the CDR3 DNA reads TGCAGTGCTAGAGATTCCGGGACAGGGAATACTGAAGCTTTCTTT.

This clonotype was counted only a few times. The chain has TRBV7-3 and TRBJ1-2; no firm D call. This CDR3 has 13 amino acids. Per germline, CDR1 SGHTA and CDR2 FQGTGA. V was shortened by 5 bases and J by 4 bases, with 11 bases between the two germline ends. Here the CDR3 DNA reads TGTGCCAGCAGCCGAAGCACGGTCTATGGCTACACCTTC. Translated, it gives CASSRSTVYGYTF. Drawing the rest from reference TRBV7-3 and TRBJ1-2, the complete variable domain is GAGVSQTPSNKVTEKGKYVELRCDPISGHTALYWYRQSLGQGPEFLIYFQGTGAADDSGLPNDRFFAVRPEGSVSTLKIQRTERGDSAVYLCASSRSTVYGYTFGSGTRLTVV.

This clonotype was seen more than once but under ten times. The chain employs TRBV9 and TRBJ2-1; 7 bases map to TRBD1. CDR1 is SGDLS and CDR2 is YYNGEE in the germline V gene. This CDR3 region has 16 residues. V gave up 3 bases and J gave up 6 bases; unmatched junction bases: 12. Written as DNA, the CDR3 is TGTGCCAGCAGCGGAGGTCAGGGGGAATTACGCAATGAGCAGTTCTTC. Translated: CASSGGQGELRNEQFF.

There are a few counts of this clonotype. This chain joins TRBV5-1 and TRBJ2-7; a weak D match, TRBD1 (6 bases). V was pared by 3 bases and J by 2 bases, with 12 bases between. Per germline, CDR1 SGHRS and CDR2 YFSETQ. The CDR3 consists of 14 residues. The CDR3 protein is CASSSRDTAYEQYF. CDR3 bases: TGCGCCAGCAGCTCCCGGGACACCGCCTACGAGCAGTACTTC.

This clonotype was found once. CDR3: CASSVTDRGYNEQFF. CDR3 nucleotides: TGCGCCAGCAGTGTAACAGATCGCGGGTACAATGAGCAGTTCTTC. The rearrangement links TRBV10-1 to TRBJ2-1; TRBD2 is a possible D gene (5 bases). The CDR3 consists of 15 residues. V was clipped by 4 bases and J by 4 bases, with 14 bases between them. Germline lookup yields CDR1 WNHNN and CDR2 SYGVQD (reference sequence).

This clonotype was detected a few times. The CDR3 DNA reads TGCGCCAGCAGCTTGAAGACTAGCGGGATGTACTCCTACAATGAGCAGTTCTTC. Translated, it gives CASSLKTSGMYSYNEQFF. J is TRBJ2-1 and V is TRBV5-1, with 11 positions matching TRBD2. From germline, CDR1 is SGHRS and CDR2 YFSETQ. The length of the CDR3 is 18 residues. V was clipped by 1 base and J by 0 bases; unmatched bases: 6.

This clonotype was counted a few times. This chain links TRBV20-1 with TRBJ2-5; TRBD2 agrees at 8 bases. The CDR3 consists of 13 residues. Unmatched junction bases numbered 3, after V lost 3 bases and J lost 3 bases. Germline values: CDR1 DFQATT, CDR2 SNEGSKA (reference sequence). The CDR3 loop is CSASSGGEETQYF. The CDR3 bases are TGCAGTGCTAGCAGCGGGGGAGAAGAGACCCAGTACTTC.

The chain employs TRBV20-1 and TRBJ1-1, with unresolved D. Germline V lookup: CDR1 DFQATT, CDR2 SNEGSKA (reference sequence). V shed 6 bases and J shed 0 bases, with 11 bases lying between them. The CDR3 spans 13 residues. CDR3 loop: CSARPDVNTEAFF. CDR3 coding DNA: TGCAGTGCCAGACCGGACGTGAACACTGAAGCTTTCTTT.

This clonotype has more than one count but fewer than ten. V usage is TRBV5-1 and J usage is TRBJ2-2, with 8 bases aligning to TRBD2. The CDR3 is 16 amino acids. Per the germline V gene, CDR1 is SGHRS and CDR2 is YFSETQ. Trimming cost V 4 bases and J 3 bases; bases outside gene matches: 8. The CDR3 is CASSGREDGYTGELFF. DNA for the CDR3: TGCGCCAGCAGCGGGCGGGAGGACGGGTACACCGGGGAGCTGTTTTTT.

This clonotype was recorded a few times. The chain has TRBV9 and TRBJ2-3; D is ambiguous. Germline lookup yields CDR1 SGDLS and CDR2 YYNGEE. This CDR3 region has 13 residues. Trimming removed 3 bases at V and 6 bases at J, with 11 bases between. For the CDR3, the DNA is TGTGCCAGCAGCGACCGGAGAGCGGATACGCAGTATTTT. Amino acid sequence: CASSDRRADTQYF. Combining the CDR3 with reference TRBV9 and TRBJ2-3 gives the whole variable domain DSGVTQTPKHLITATGQRVTLRCSPRSGDLSVYWYQQSLDQGLQFLIQYYNGEERAKGNILERFSAQQFPDLHSELNLSSLELGDSALYFCASSDRRADTQYFGPGTRLTVL.

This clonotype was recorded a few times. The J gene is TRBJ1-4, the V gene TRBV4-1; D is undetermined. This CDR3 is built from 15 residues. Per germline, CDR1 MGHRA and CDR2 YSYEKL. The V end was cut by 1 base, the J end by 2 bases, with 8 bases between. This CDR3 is CASSQAGRTNEKLFF. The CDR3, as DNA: TGCGCCAGCAGCCAAGCCGGGCGGACTAATGAAAAACTGTTTTTT.

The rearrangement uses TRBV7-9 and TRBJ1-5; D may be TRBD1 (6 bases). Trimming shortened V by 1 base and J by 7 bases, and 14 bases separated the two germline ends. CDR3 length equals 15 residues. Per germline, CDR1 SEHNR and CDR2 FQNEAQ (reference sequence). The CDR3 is CASSLGGGPGQPQHF. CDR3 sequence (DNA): TGTGCCAGCAGCTTAGGTGGGGGGCCGGGACAGCCCCAGCATTTT.

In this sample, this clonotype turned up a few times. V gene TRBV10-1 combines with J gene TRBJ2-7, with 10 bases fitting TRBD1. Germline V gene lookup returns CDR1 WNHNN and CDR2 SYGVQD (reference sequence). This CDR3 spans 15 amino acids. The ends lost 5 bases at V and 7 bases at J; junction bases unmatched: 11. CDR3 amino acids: CASSLTGTGEEEQYF. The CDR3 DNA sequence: TGCGCCAGCAGTCTGACCGGGACAGGGGAGGAGGAGCAGTACTTC.

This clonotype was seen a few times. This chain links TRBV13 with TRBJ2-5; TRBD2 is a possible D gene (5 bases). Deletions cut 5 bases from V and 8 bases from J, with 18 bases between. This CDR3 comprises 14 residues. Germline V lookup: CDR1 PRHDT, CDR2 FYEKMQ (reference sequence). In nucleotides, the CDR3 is TGTGCCAGCAGCATCCTCCGGGAACTAATAACCCAGTACTTC. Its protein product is CASSILRELITQYF.

This CDR3 reads CASTRGQGRDEQYF. In DNA form, the CDR3 reads TGTGCCAGCACTAGGGGACAGGGGCGGGACGAGCAGTACTTC. V usage is TRBV12-3 or TRBV12-4 and J usage is TRBJ2-7; 10 nucleotides line up with TRBD1. V dropped 7 bases and J dropped 5; count of bases not matched to a gene: 8. This CDR3 contains 14 residues.